This T cell receptor (beta chain) was identified in a study of T-cell reconstitution after alpha-beta-depleted transplantation in children. Germline CDR1 and CDR2: DFQATT and SNEGSKA (reference sequence). Between the trimmed V and J ends, which lost 8 bases and 0 bases, there was a span of 11 bases. CDR3 length: 13 residues. Preparation of the TCRbeta library used unique molecular identifiers. In TCRdb, the PCR reads were re-called with MiXCR into one record per CDR3 protein. The table shows a few hundred thousand distinct CDR3 sequences, with 9% to 10% occurring only once. This clonotype was seen repeatedly, ten times or more.

This TCR was sampled from a human donor who donated a stem cell graft to a child with SCID. The chain uses TRBV20-1 and TRBJ1-3, with D unclear. This sample comprised PBMCs from the stem cell graft donor, obtained from the stem cell graft. The CDR3 region is CSSDGRSGNTIYF. In DNA form, the CDR3 reads TGCAGTAGCGACGGGCGCTCTGGAAACACCATATATTTT.